This T cell receptor (beta chain) was sequenced for a study of long-term antiretroviral therapy in people with HIV (dated by TCRdb to between 2022 and 2023). Describing the broader study: Collection of the earliest samples took place about a decade ahead of the 2015 WHO recommendation for immediate ART, at a time when ART was typically delayed until CD4 counts fell. This retrospective serial study examined whether starting ART and sustained HIV suppression were associated with changes in the composition and diversity of the TRB repertoire in peripheral blood. No cross-contamination during QIAcube processing was seen in test extractions of a monoclonal T-cell line run alongside a few dozen polyclonal samples. A total of roughly 200 cryopreserved PBMC samples came from around 30 adults with confirmed HIV infection and were collected serially over a mean of roughly six years (range 1-12). Of the roughly 27 participants with HIV, fewer than twelve were female. Study-wide findings and limitations: At every time point, the repertoire was dominated by expanded TRB clones first identified before ART initiation, although this dominance fluctuated and, in many PLHIV, declined after ART. Because PBMC availability was limited, only the TCR beta chain was sequenced, with no alpha chain pairing. Inferences about post-ART repertoire changes were limited because no data were available on ART adherence, viral resistance or therapy changes. Because pre-ART samples had limited cell numbers, unsorted PBMC were profiled rather than sorted CD4+ and CD8+ T cells. Narrower CDR3 length ranges were observed in HIV repertoires than in controls, and an antigen-experienced repertoire with only a slight naive shift after ART was suggested by the network structure. Starting ART was linked to a significant rise in TRB diversity, yet even after long-term ART the diversity remained significantly lower than in transplant donor controls. The samples span the years 2004 to 2017, and the ART regimens used at that time may not be as effective as current regimens.

The immunoSEQ hsTCRB v3.0 assay was used at survey level resolution to sequence the TRB variable region. The target sequencing depth for TRB was 40,000-50,000 T-cell genomes per sample. Pooled TRB libraries were sequenced on an Illumina MiSeq with a v3 150-cycle kit. The study's processing was this. Repertoire analysis was performed in R inside a reproducible Nextflow workflow that covered QC, data transformation and analysis. LymphoSeq2, an R package for AIRR-Seq data exploration, was used to implement custom analyses. A few samples yielding fewer than 5000 total TRB sequences were excluded, leaving approximately 200 analyzed HIV repertoires. Among the approximately 180 HIV repertoires that were kept, around 60 were collected before ART initiation and under 150 were collected after ART initiation. Repertoires were downsampled to 5000 TRB nucleotide sequences, and summary statistics were averaged over 100 downsampling iterations. Only TRB sequences with CDR3 regions of at least seven amino acids were retained for analysis. Diversity was measured with a Shannon entropy-derived clonality score and the Gini coefficient. In the repertoire networks, any two of the top 5000 CDR3 amino acid sequences were linked whenever the two sequences differed by an edit distance of one. GLIPH2 predicted antigen specificity groups and MHC restriction for TRB CDR3 amino acid sequences. CDR3 amino acid sequences were matched against VDJdb and McPAS-TCR to flag known CMV, EBV, HIV or tissue antigen associations. Pre-ART, post-ART and control groups were compared with Wilcoxon signed-rank tests and Holm-Bonferroni correction. TCRdb provides this immuneACCESS table in a form limited to in-frame rearrangements. Some clones are lacking; in checked studies, under half of them reflect an unresolved V gene, and why the rest are absent is not known. That table gives V, J and clone size, and the DNA gave D and trimming. The sample table shows about 7,600 clones, and around 73% are seen once. About 30% of the sample is in the top ten clones.

In regard to this clone: The antigen it recognizes is unknown. Qualities for individual bases were not recorded, and no much larger clone is one base off.

Participants were included only if at least one PBMC sample before ART initiation and at least two post-ART samples were available. Treatment was received in the United States of America by all participants with HIV. Cryopreserved samples of about 1-10 million PBMC were thawed and washed before DNA extraction. At the time of the earliest PBMC sample, participants with HIV were aged between roughly 20 and 60 years. Each participant contributed PBMC samples from 1-4 timepoints before ART initiation and 2-8 timepoints after ART initiation, with a median of 7 samples. For every participant, serial HIV viral load, CD4+ T-cell count, ART history and demographic data were obtained. A Qiagen kit on a QIAcube was used to extract genomic DNA from unsorted PBMC, with samples processed in batches of 12. Via the germline V gene (reference sequence), CDR1 is PRHDT and CDR2 FYEKMQ. Trimming removed 1 base from V and 1 base from J, leaving 5 bases between the germline ends. Measured from the cysteine to the phenylalanine, the CDR3 is 14 residues long. CDR3 DNA only is kept here, 42 bases in frame from base 1.

The sample was unsorted PBMCs, taken 0.2 years after starting antiretroviral therapy. This receptor was taken from a man in his forties with HIV. Here the chain combines TRBV13 and TRBJ1-3; TRBD1 is perhaps the D gene, given 5 matching bases. The DNA is as follows: TGTGCCAGCAGCTTAGCAGGGTCTGGAAACACCATATATTTT. This yields the protein CASSLAGSGNTIYF. The reference TRBV13 and TRBJ1-3 proteins fill in what lies around the CDR3, so the full variable domain reads AAGVIQSPRHLIKEKRETATLKCYPIPRHDTVYWYQQGPGQDPQFLISFYEKMQSDKGSIPDRFSAQQFSDYHSELNMSSLELGDSALYFCASSLAGSGNTIYFGEGSWLTVV.